The present entry profiles one T cell receptor delta chain with its context. The antigen remains undetermined. The protein TCRdb gives is from a much larger clone and does not agree with this DNA's translation at residue 4, likely a read error; the protein shown here comes from the DNA. The data were taken from a study of γδ T cells in repeated Plasmodium falciparum infection. The study's findings and limits: Vdelta2-negative gammadelta repertoires, largely Vdelta1+, seemingly showed infection-driven waves of new clonal selection.

TCRdb reapplied CATT to the multiplex PCR reads. Among around 50,000 delta-chain clones, over 1.5% were seen once, and the ten largest hold 15%. V shed 4 bases and J 0 bases; nucleotides not matched to a gene: 27. The V gene's germline CDR1 is TVYSNPD and CDR2 GDNSRS (reference sequence). The CDR3 extends over 21 amino acids. Bulk repertoires came from Vgamma9/Vdelta2+ or Vdelta2-negative gammadelta T cells flow-sorted from PBMC. This clonotype was sampled from a pool of human donors (malaria-infected and uninfected, not separated). This sequence joins TRDV3 and TRDJ1, with 9 bases identical to TRDD2. The sample comprised gamma-delta T cells from blood. In DNA form, the CDR3 reads TGTGCCTCTGAGTGGCCTTCCTACTTCCTCCCGGGGCGACGCCACACCGATAAACTCATCTTT. It yields the protein CASEWPSYFLPGRRHTDKLIF.